These 8 T cell receptor beta chains were all obtained from the same sample, sequenced in a study of cytomegalovirus exposure and HLA in healthy donors. Data came from immunoSEQ multiplex PCR; TCRdb stores just in-frame clones and leaves some out. There are about 120,000 clones in the sample; 70% to 90% occur only once, and about 6.9% lies in the top ten. Material for sequencing was PBMCs. These receptors originate from a woman aged 18 to 35 in good health and CMV-seropositive.

The chain links TRBV27 to TRBJ1-6; no reliable D call. This CDR3 region has 16 residues. The V end lost 5 bases, the J end lost 4 bases, and 15 bases lay between the germline ends. CDR1 is MNHEY, CDR2 SMNVEV, per germline (reference sequence). This chain's CDR3 is CASSLGRGLYNSPLHF. In DNA, the CDR3 is TGTGCCAGCAGTCTGGGCCGTGGGTTGTATAATTCACCCCTCCACTTT.

This chain connects TRBV28 to TRBJ1-1, with D tentatively TRBD1 (5 bases). Germline V gene sequence: CDR1 MDHEN, CDR2 SYDVKM. CDR3 size: 13 residues. The germline V and J ends were trimmed by 4 bases and 7 bases, with 13 bases remaining between them. The CDR3 loop reads CASSSGGEGEAFF. In DNA, the CDR3 is TGTGCCAGCAGTTCCGGGGGAGAGGGTGAAGCTTTCTTT.

This rearrangement joins TRBV27 to TRBJ2-1, with TRBD1 matching 8 bases. This CDR3 comprises 16 residues. The V gene end was trimmed by 6 bases and the J gene end by 3 bases; junction bases not matched to a gene: 10. Per germline, CDR1 MNHEY and CDR2 SMNVEV (reference sequence). CDR3 nucleotides: TGTGCCAGCAGCCTCTATGGACAGGGAGGCTACAATGAGCAGTTCTTC. As protein: CASSLYGQGGYNEQFF.

The chain links TRBV5-1 to TRBJ2-7; 9 bases match TRBD1. The CDR3 has 15 residues. Germline loops: CDR1 SGHRS, CDR2 YFSETQ. The junction had 13 bases not matched to a gene; V was cut back by 5 bases and J by 7 bases. CDR3 bases: TGCGCCAGCAGGAAGACAGGGGGATCGTCGTCGGAGCAGTACTTC. Its protein product is CASRKTGGSSSEQYF.

The V gene is TRBV18, the J gene TRBJ2-6; 7 nucleotides match TRBD1. Germline V gene lookup returns CDR1 KGHSH and CDR2 LQKENI. The CDR3 runs 17 residues. With V trimmed by 3 bases and J by 0 bases, 5 bases remained unmatched. The CDR3 sequence is CASSPGTAGSGANVLTF. DNA for the CDR3: TGTGCCAGCTCACCCGGGACAGCAGGCTCTGGGGCCAACGTCCTGACTTTC.

This clone was seen a single time. The chain has TRBV5-6 and TRBJ2-1; a weak D match, TRBD2 (6 bases). The V gene lost 3 bases and the J gene lost 8 bases, with 21 bases spanning the gap. Germline lookup yields CDR1 SGHDT and CDR2 YYEEEE. The CDR3 loop spans 16 amino acids. The DNA of the CDR3 is TGTGCCAGCAGCTCCAGTCCGGGGGAGAATCTCGATGAGCAGTTCTTC. Its translation is CASSSSPGENLDEQFF.

The chain couples TRBV5-1 to TRBJ2-3; the D is unclear. This CDR3 is 11 amino acids long. CDR1 is SGHRS, CDR2 YFSETQ, per germline. Trimming took off 6 bases at V and 6 bases at J, with 8 bases between the two ends. The CDR3 DNA follows: TGCGCCAGCAACCTGAGGGATACGCAGTATTTT. It translates to CASNLRDTQYF. Supplemented by reference TRBV5-1 and TRBJ2-3, the full variable domain reads KAGVTQTPRYLIKTRGQQVTLSCSPISGHRSVSWYQQTPGQGLQFLFEYFSETQRNKGNFPGRFSGRQFSNSRSEMNVSTLELGDSALYLCASNLRDTQYFGPGTRLTVL.

The V gene is TRBV4-1, the J gene TRBJ1-2, with D tentatively TRBD1 (5 bases). This CDR3 is built from 15 residues. Trimming stripped 5 bases from V and 2 bases from J, with 15 bases between. Per the germline V gene, CDR1 is MGHRA and CDR2 is YSYEKL. The CDR3 protein is CASSGAMGPNYGYTF. CDR3 in DNA: TGCGCCAGCAGCGGGGCAATGGGCCCGAACTATGGCTACACCTTC.